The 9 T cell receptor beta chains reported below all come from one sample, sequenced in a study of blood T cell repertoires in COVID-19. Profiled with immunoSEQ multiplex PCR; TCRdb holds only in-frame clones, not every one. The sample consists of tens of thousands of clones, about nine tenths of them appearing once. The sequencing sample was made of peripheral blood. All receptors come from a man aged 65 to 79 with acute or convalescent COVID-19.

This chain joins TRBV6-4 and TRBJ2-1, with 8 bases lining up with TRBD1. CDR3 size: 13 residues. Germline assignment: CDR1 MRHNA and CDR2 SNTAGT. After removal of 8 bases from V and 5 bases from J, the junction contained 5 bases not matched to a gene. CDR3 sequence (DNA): TGTGCCAGCGGAAGGACAGGGAACAATGAGCAGTTCTTC. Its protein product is CASGRTGNNEQFF.

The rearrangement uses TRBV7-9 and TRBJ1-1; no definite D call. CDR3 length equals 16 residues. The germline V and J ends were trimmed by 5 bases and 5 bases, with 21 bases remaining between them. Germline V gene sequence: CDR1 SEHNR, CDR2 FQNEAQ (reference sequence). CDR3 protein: CASSRDSGPGGTEAFF. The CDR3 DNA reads TGTGCCAGCAGCCGAGATTCCGGACCGGGAGGGACTGAAGCTTTCTTT.

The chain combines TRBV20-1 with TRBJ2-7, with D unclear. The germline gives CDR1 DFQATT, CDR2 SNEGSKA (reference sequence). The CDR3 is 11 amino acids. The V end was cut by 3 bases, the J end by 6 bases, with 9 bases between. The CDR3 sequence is CSASVASEQYF. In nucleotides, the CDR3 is TGCAGTGCTAGTGTGGCTAGCGAGCAGTACTTC.

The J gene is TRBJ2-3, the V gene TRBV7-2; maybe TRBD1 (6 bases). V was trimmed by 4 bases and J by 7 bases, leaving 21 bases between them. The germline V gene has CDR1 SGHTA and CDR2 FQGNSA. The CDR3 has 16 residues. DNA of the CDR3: TGTGCCAGCAGCTCGTTTGGAAAGGGGGTAGTTAATACGCAGTATTTT. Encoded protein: CASSSFGKGVVNTQYF.

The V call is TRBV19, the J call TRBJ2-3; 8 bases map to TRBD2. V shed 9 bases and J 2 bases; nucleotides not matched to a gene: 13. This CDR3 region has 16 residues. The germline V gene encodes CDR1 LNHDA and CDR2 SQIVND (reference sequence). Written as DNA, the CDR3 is TGTGCCAGCAAGTCCCAGCGGGGGCCGTTCACAGATACGCAGTATTTT. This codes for CASKSQRGPFTDTQYF.

The CDR3 loop is CASSLYRERGDTQYF. The CDR3 coding sequence is TGTGCCAGCAGTTTATACCGGGAGAGGGGAGATACGCAGTATTTT. The rearrangement joins TRBV28 to TRBJ2-3; possibly TRBD2 for D (6 bases). V was shortened by 1 base and J by 5 bases, with 13 bases between the two germline ends. The CDR3 is made up of 15 amino acids. Germline lookup yields CDR1 MDHEN and CDR2 SYDVKM.

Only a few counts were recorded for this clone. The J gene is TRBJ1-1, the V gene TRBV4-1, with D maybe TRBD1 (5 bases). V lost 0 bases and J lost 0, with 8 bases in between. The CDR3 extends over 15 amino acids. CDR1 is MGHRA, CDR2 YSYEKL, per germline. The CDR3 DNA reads TGCGCCAGCAGCCAAGAGCGCAGGGTGAACACTGAAGCTTTCTTT. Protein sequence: CASSQERRVNTEAFF.

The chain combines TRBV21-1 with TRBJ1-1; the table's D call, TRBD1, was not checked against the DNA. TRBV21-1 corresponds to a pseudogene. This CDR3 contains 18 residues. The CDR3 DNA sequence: TGTGCCAGCAGCAAAGGGGACAGGGGGTTGGGCATGAACACTGAAGCTTTCTTT. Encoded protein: CASSKGDRGLGMNTEAFF.

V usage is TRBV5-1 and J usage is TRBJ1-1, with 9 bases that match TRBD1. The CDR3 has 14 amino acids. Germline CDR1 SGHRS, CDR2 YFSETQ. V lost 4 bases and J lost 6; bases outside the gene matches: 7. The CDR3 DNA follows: TGCGCCAGCAGCCAGGGACAGGGCACCGCTGAAGCTTTCTTT. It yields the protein CASSQGQGTAEAFF.